Listed here are 13 T cell receptor beta chains from one sample, sequenced in a study of post-analysis software for immune sequencing data. Study results and caveats: Patients used five TRBV segments, including TRBV5-6, TRBV5-1 and TRBV20-1, more often than controls.

These receptors' targets are unknown. Every TCR beta cDNA library bore unique molecular identifiers. TCRdb re-analysed the PCR reads in MiXCR, keeping a single row per CDR3 protein. The data show over 700,000 distinct CDR3 sequences, 30% seen once. Sample: blood. The receptor set was obtained from a girl aged 10-17 years with multiple sclerosis.

This clonotype was picked up one time. The gene calls are TRBV4-2 and TRBJ2-5, with D possibly matching TRBD2 (6 bases). CDR3 length equals 14 residues. V was cut by 1 base and J by 11 bases, with 17 bases left in between. From germline, CDR1 is LGHNA and CDR2 YNFKEQ. For the CDR3, the DNA is TGTGCCAGCAGCCAAGCGGGAGTCCACAATGAGCAGTACTTC. Translation: CASSQAGVHNEQYF.

As DNA, the CDR3 is TGCAGTGCTAGAGATCCCAGCGGGGGGGCCCCTTACAATGAGCAGTTCTTC. Protein product: CSARDPSGGAPYNEQFF. The rearrangement joins TRBV20-1 to TRBJ2-1, with 10 bases aligning to TRBD2. The germline V gene encodes CDR1 DFQATT and CDR2 SNEGSKA (reference sequence). The CDR3 sequence is 17 residues long. V was clipped by 0 bases and J by 4 bases; unmatched bases: 9.

This clonotype was observed a few times. The DNA of the CDR3 is TGTGCCAGCAGTGAACAGGGGGCGCAGGGCTACACCTTC. Protein product: CASSEQGAQGYTF. The chain combines TRBV6-1 with TRBJ1-2; 8 bases map to TRBD1. The CDR3 is made up of 13 amino acids. The junction had 4 bases not matched to a gene; V was cut back by 2 bases and J by 8 bases. CDR1 MNHNS and CDR2 SASEGT come from the germline V gene.

This chain joins TRBV4-1 and TRBJ2-1; TRBD1 agrees at 9 bases. V lost 2 bases and J lost 4; bases outside the gene matches: 6. CDR1 and CDR2 (germline): MGHRA, YSYEKL. This CDR3 has 16 residues. The CDR3 nucleotides read TGCGCCAGCAGCCAATCCGGGACAGGGCTTTACAATGAGCAGTTCTTC. Its translation: CASSQSGTGLYNEQFF.

This sequence joins TRBV7-9 and TRBJ1-5; the D is unclear. The germline V gene encodes CDR1 SEHNR and CDR2 FQNEAQ (reference sequence). This CDR3 region has 12 residues. Trimming shortened V by 1 base and J by 13 bases, and 11 bases separated the two germline ends. The CDR3 DNA sequence: TGTGCCAGCAGCTTAGACGCAGGACCTCAGCATTTT. Residues: CASSLDAGPQHF.

The chain recombines TRBV13 with TRBJ2-7, with TRBD2 matching over 12 bases. Per the germline V gene, CDR1 is PRHDT and CDR2 is FYEKMQ (reference sequence). CDR3 size: 16 residues. Losses at the gene ends were 5 bases for V and 4 bases for J; bases not matched to a gene: 9. CDR3 region: CASSPGRTSGDYEQYF. The CDR3 DNA is TGTGCCAGCAGCCCCGGAAGGACTAGCGGGGATTACGAGCAGTACTTC.

This chain links TRBV6-6 with TRBJ2-1, with D perhaps matching TRBD2 (5 bases). CDR1 is MNHNY, CDR2 SVGAGI, per germline (reference sequence). CDR3 length: 14 amino acids. V lost 2 bases to trimming and J lost 8 bases, with 13 bases between them. The chain's CDR3 is CASSYPTTKDEQFF. In DNA form, the CDR3 reads TGTGCCAGCAGTTACCCGACTACTAAGGATGAGCAGTTCTTC.

This clonotype was counted between two and nine times. This chain connects TRBV9 to TRBJ1-2; D remains ambiguous. Deletions cut 2 bases from V and 0 bases from J, with 14 bases between. CDR1 is SGDLS, CDR2 YYNGEE, per germline. The CDR3 runs to 16 residues. The CDR3 loop is CASSVSYGEANYGYTF. In DNA, the CDR3 is TGTGCCAGCAGCGTTAGTTACGGGGAAGCTAACTATGGCTACACCTTC.

This clonotype turned up a few times. The chain uses TRBV27 and TRBJ2-7, with 7 bases identical to TRBD1. V shed 6 bases, J shed 3 bases, and the junction held 8 bases outside the gene matches. Germline-derived CDR1 and CDR2 are MNHEY and SMNVEV (reference sequence). This CDR3 comprises 14 residues. The CDR3 sequence: CASSMAQGVYEQYF. CDR3 DNA sequence: TGTGCCAGCAGCATGGCTCAGGGGGTCTACGAGCAGTACTTC.

In its sample, this clonotype was seen a few times. The V gene is TRBV6-2 or TRBV6-3, the J gene TRBJ1-5; 10 bases match TRBD1. Germline CDR1 reads MNHEY; CDR2 reads SVGEGT. The length of the CDR3 is 16 residues. The ends lost 5 bases at V and 6 bases at J; junction bases unmatched: 10. The DNA for the CDR3 is TGTGCCAGCAGTGACAGACAGGGGGCCCTCGGTCAGCCCCAGCATTTT. Translation gives CASSDRQGALGQPQHF.

This clonotype was seen more than once but under ten times. The chain has TRBV20-1 and TRBJ2-3; 12 positions agree with TRBD2. Germline values: CDR1 DFQATT, CDR2 SNEGSKA (reference sequence). V gave up 3 bases and J gave up 0 bases; unmatched junction bases: 4. CDR3 size: 16 residues. The CDR3 reads CSASPLAGGSTDTQYF. The CDR3 region has the DNA TGCAGTGCTAGTCCCCTAGCGGGGGGGAGCACAGATACGCAGTATTTT.

The chain is built from TRBV20-1 and TRBJ2-7; no firm D call. The germline V and J ends were trimmed by 0 bases and 5 bases, with 8 bases remaining between them. CDR3 length equals 12 residues. Germline V gene sequence: CDR1 DFQATT, CDR2 SNEGSKA (reference sequence). The CDR3 here is CSARDVGNEQYF. The CDR3 region has the DNA TGCAGTGCTAGAGATGTTGGCAACGAGCAGTACTTC.

The chain links TRBV9 to TRBJ2-1, with D maybe TRBD1 (6 bases). Looked up from germline, CDR1 is SGDLS and CDR2 is YYNGEE. With 0 bases removed from V and 5 bases from J, the gap between germline ends came to 15 bases. This CDR3 is built from 16 residues. CDR3 amino acids: CASSVGGPNRDNEQFF. CDR3 nucleotide sequence: TGTGCCAGCAGCGTAGGAGGACCCAACAGGGACAATGAGCAGTTCTTC.